A selection of T cell receptor beta chains follows, all from one sample in a study of long-term antiretroviral therapy in people with HIV. Clones were sequenced by immunoSEQ multiplex PCR, and TCRdb holds only the in-frame ones, with some missing. This table holds about 25,000 clones, 80% to 90% found once. The material sequenced was unsorted PBMCs, taken 1.2 years after starting antiretroviral therapy. Source of these receptors: a man over 45 with HIV. CDR3s include the opening cysteine and the closing phenylalanine or tryptophan. The D gene is left open where the match is weak. Rows give clone size only sometimes, using once, few, many, or a class for an expanded clone.

>-|14|TRBJ2-7|TRBV6-5|-
CASSRQRFAYEQYF
TGTGCCAGCAGTCGCCAGAGATTTGCCTACGAGCAGTACTTC
>-|14|TRBJ2-2|TRBV19|once
CASRRDREVGELFF
TGTGCCAGTAGGCGTGACAGGGAGGTCGGGGAGCTGTTTTTT
>-|15|TRBJ1-5|TRBV28|-
CASSGRGLGNQPQHF
TGTGCCAGCAGCGGAAGGGGATTAGGCAATCAGCCCCAGCATTTT
>-|16|TRBJ2-7|TRBV6-5|-
CASSLGPPGGSYEQYF
TGTGCCAGCAGTTTAGGGCCCCCCGGGGGCTCCTACGAGCAGTACTTC
>-|13|TRBJ1-6|TRBV27|-
CARQREFNSPLHF
TGTGCCAGACAGAGAGAGTTTAATTCACCCCTCCACTTT
>TRBD1|16|TRBJ1-6|TRBV28|-
CASQGQGASYNSPLHF
TGTGCCAGCCAGGGACAGGGGGCTTCCTATAATTCACCCCTCCACTTT
>-|14|TRBJ2-7|TRBV19|once
CASSMLGPTYEQYF
TGTGCCAGTAGTATGCTGGGGCCGACCTACGAGCAGTACTTC
>TRBD1|14|TRBJ1-4|TRBV7-2|-
CASSLDGTAVELFF
TGTGCCAGCAGCTTGGACGGGACAGCGGTCGAACTGTTTTTT
>-|17|TRBJ2-3|TRBV25-1|-
CASSARGAFPPTDTQYF
TGTGCCAGCAGTGCACGGGGGGCCTTCCCTCCCACAGATACGCAGTATTTT
>TRBD1|14|TRBJ2-2|TRBV30|once
CAGRDRDYTGELFF
TGTGCCGGCCGGGACAGGGATTACACCGGGGAGCTGTTTTTT
>-|14|TRBJ1-3|TRBV18|-
CASSPSGVGNTIYF
TGTGCCAGCTCACCTTCAGGGGTCGGAAACACCATATATTTT
>-|14|TRBJ1-1|TRBV6-5|few
CASSISDMNTEAFF
TGTGCCAGCAGTATCAGTGATATGAACACTGAAGCTTTCTTT
>-|13|TRBJ1-5|TRBV7-9|-
CASSSYSNQPQHF
TGTGCCAGCAGCTCATATAGCAATCAGCCCCAGCATTTT
>-|13|TRBJ1-2|TRBV6-6|-
CASSETDGYGYTF
TGTGCCAGCAGTGAGACAGACGGCTATGGCTACACCTTC
>-|13|TRBJ1-1|TRBV5-1|-
CASSLMENTEAFF
TGCGCCAGCAGCTTAATGGAGAACACTGAAGCTTTCTTT
>TRBD2|16|TRBJ2-5|TRBV7-9|-
CASSIASGGALKTQYF
TGTGCCAGCAGCATCGCTAGCGGGGGGGCTCTGAAGACCCAGTACTTC
>-|14|TRBJ2-3|TRBV5-4|-
CASSPNRGTDTQYF
TGTGCCAGCAGCCCTAACAGGGGCACAGATACGCAGTATTTT
>-|12|TRBJ1-1|TRBV6-6|-
CASSPEGQQAFF
TGTGCCAGCAGTCCCGAGGGACAACAAGCTTTCTTT
>-|16|TRBJ2-3|TRBV13|-
CASSLEFSTGTDTQYF
TGTGCCAGCAGCTTAGAGTTCTCCACGGGCACAGATACGCAGTATTTT
>TRBD1|13|TRBJ1-2|TRBV7-9|-
CASSSGTGIGYTF
TGTGCCAGCAGCTCTGGGACAGGGATTGGCTACACCTTC
>-|14|TRBJ1-5|TRBV30|few
CAWSGAVNNQPQHF
TGTGCCTGGAGTGGGGCGGTCAACAATCAGCCCCAGCATTTT
>TRBD1|15|TRBJ2-1|TRBV18|-
CASSPGQVTYNEQFF
TGTGCCAGCTCACCTGGACAGGTCACCTACAATGAGCAGTTCTTC
>-|13|TRBJ1-4|TRBV7-9|-
CASESGFWEKLFF
TGTGCCAGCGAGTCGGGGTTTTGGGAAAAACTGTTTTTT
>-|16|TRBJ2-6|TRBV28|once
CASSPDGPGSTNVLTF
TGTGCCAGCAGTCCGGACGGACCCGGGTCGACCAACGTCCTGACTTTC
>-|13|TRBJ1-2|TRBV7-9|-
CASSTQGPYGYTF
TGTGCCAGCAGCACACAGGGTCCCTATGGCTACACCTTC
>-|14|TRBJ2-7|TRBV5-6|-
CASSLDRSSYEQYF
TGTGCCAGCAGCTTGGACAGGTCCTCCTACGAGCAGTACTTC
>TRBD1|15|TRBJ2-7|TRBV27|-
CASSPLGQGNYEQYF
TGTGCCAGCAGTCCCCTGGGACAGGGAAACTACGAGCAGTACTTC
>TRBD1|14|TRBJ2-7|TRBV11-3|-
CASSQGQGPGEQYF
TGTGCCAGCAGCCAGGGACAGGGCCCTGGCGAGCAGTACTTC
>-|13|TRBJ1-4|TRBV27|-
CASSPQGNEKLFF
TGTGCCAGCAGCCCTCAGGGTAATGAAAAACTGTTTTTT
>-|13|TRBJ2-7|TRBV7-9|-
CASSYTGSYEQYF
TGTGCCAGCAGCTACACAGGCTCCTACGAGCAGTACTTC
>-|17|TRBJ2-5|TRBV5-1|-
CASSLRARSLGEETQYF
TGCGCCAGCAGCTTGCGCGCTAGATCACTTGGTGAAGAGACCCAGTACTTC
>TRBD2|16|TRBJ2-3|TRBV9|-
CASSSGSGASTDTQYF
TGTGCCAGCAGCTCAGGTAGCGGGGCTAGCACAGATACGCAGTATTTT
>-|12|TRBJ1-2|TRBV30|-
CAWHSLAYGYTF
TGTGCCTGGCACAGCCTCGCCTATGGCTACACCTTC
>TRBD1|13|TRBJ2-3|TRBV6-6|-
CARGDRSTDTQYF
TGTGCCAGGGGGGACAGGAGCACAGATACGCAGTATTTT
>-|13|TRBJ2-2|TRBV28|-
CASSFSGVGELFF
TGTGCCAGCAGTTTCTCCGGGGTTGGGGAGCTGTTTTTT
>TRBD1|15|TRBJ1-1|TRBV11-1|-
CASSLGDRGDTEAFF
TGTGCCAGCAGCTTAGGGGACAGGGGCGACACTGAAGCTTTCTTT
>-|14|TRBJ2-1|TRBV10-3|-
CAIRAEGPYNEQFF
TGTGCCATCCGAGCAGAGGGTCCTTACAATGAGCAGTTCTTC
>TRBD1|16|TRBJ1-1|TRBV7-2|once
CASSSYPTGGNTEAFF
TGTGCCAGCAGCTCGTACCCCACAGGGGGGAACACTGAAGCTTTCTTT
>-|14|TRBJ2-3|TRBV30|-
CAWKWGRGTDTQYF
TGTGCCTGGAAGTGGGGACGAGGGACAGATACGCAGTATTTT
>TRBD1|18|TRBJ2-4|TRBV5-8|once
CASSLATGQMIAKNIQYF
TGTGCCAGCAGCTTGGCCACGGGACAGATGATAGCCAAAAACATTCAGTACTTC
>-|15|TRBJ2-7|TRBV15|few
CATSRDTAPSYEQYF
TGTGCCACCAGCAGAGACACAGCCCCCTCCTACGAGCAGTACTTC
>-|12|TRBJ2-2|TRBV27|once
CASSLRSGELFF
TGTGCCAGCAGTTTAAGGTCCGGGGAGCTGTTTTTT
>TRBD1|12|TRBJ2-5|TRBV7-9|-
CASSLSLGQTDF
TGTGCCAGCAGCTTAAGTTTGGGACAGACAGACTTC
>TRBD1|15|TRBJ1-4|TRBV5-1|-
CASSSGQGVNEKLFF
TGCGCCAGCAGCTCTGGACAGGGTGTAAATGAAAAACTGTTTTTT
>-|13|TRBJ1-4|TRBV19|-
CASSLITNEKLFF
TGTGCCAGTAGTCTGATAACTAATGAAAAACTGTTTTTT
>-|14|TRBJ1-2|TRBV30|few
CAWSDTPANYGYTF
TGTGCCTGGAGTGACACACCAGCTAACTATGGCTACACCTTC
>TRBD1|16|TRBJ1-2|TRBV6-5|-
CASSYGGQGFGYGYTF
TGTGCCAGCAGTTACGGGGGACAGGGTTTTGGCTATGGCTACACCTTC
>-|15|TRBJ2-2|TRBV7-3|once
CASSSLGQSTGELFF
TGTGCCAGCAGCTCCCTCGGACAGTCCACCGGGGAGCTGTTTTTT
>-|11|TRBJ1-2|TRBV19|-
CASAQEYGYTF
TGTGCCAGTGCCCAGGAGTATGGCTACACCTTC
>-|15|TRBJ1-5|TRBV27|-
CASSARGNEGTPQHF
TGTGCCAGCAGTGCACGCGGCAATGAGGGAACGCCCCAGCATTTT
>-|11|TRBJ2-7|TRBV20-1|-
CSASRGSEQYF
TGCAGTGCATCTAGGGGGAGCGAGCAGTACTTC
>TRBD2|13|TRBJ2-7|TRBV28|-
CAIWTSGRPEQYF
TGTGCCATCTGGACTAGCGGGCGTCCCGAGCAGTACTTC
>-|15|TRBJ2-7|TRBV5-4|-
CASSLAGRVSSEQYF
TGTGCCAGCAGCTTGGCCGGACGGGTCTCATCGGAGCAGTACTTC
>TRBD2|15|TRBJ2-7|TRBV5-6|once
CASSLPPRGVYEQYF
TGTGCCAGCAGCTTACCTCCGCGGGGGGTGTACGAGCAGTACTTC
>-|15|TRBJ2-1|TRBV7-9|-
CASSDQGTLMDEQFF
TGTGCCAGCAGCGATCAGGGTACCCTGATGGATGAGCAGTTCTTC
>-|11|TRBJ1-2|TRBV29-1|-
CSVPRTYGYTF
TGCAGCGTTCCCAGGACTTATGGCTACACCTTC
>-|14|TRBJ2-7|TRBV7-9|-
CASIDGISSYEQYF
TGTGCCAGCATCGACGGGATTAGCTCCTACGAGCAGTACTTC
>TRBD1|14|TRBJ1-2|TRBV7-9|few
CASSLEGQGRGYTF
TGTGCCAGCAGCTTAGAGGGACAGGGGCGAGGCTACACCTTC
>-|13|TRBJ1-1|TRBV6-1|once
CASRGRPNTEAFF
TGTGCCAGCAGGGGACGGCCGAACACTGAAGCTTTCTTT
>-|18|TRBJ1-2|TRBV18|few
CASSPERKRSSGDYGYTF
TGTGCCAGCTCACCAGAGAGGAAGAGGAGTAGCGGGGACTATGGCTACACCTTC